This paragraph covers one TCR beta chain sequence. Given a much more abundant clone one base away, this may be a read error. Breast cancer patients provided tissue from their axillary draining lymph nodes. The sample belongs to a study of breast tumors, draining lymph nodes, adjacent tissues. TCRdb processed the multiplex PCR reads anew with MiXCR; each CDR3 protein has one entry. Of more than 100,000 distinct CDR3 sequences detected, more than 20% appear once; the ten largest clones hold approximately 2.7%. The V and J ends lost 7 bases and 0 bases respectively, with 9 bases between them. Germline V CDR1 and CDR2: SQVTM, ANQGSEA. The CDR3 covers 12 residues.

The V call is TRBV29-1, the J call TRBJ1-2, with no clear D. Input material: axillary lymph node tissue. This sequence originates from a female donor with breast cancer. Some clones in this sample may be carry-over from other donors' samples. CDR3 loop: CSAQDANYGYTF. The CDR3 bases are TGCAGCGCTCAAGACGCTAACTATGGCTACACCTTC. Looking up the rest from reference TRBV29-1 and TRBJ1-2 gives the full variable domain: SAVISQKPSRDICQRGTSLTIQCQVDSQVTMMFWYRQQPGQSLTLIATANQGSEATYESGFVIDKFPISRPNLTFSTLTVSNMSPEDSSIYLCSAQDANYGYTFGSGTRLTVV.